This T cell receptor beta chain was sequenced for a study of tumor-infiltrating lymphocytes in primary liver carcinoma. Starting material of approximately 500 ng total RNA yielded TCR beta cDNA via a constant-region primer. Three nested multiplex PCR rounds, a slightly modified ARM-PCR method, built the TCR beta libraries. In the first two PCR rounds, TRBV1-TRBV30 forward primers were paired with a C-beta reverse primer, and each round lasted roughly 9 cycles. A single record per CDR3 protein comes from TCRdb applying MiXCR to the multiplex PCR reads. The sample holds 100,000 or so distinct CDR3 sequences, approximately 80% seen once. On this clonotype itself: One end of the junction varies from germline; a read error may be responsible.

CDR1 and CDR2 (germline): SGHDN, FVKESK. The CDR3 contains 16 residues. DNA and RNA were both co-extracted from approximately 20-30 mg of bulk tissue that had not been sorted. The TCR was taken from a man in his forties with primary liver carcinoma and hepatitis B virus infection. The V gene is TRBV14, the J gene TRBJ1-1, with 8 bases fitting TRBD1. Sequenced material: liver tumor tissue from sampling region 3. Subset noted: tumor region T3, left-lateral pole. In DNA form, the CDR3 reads TGTGCCATCAGCCGGGGACAGGACAGAATGAACACTGAAGCTTTCTTT. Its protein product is CAISRGQDRMNTEAFF.